Listed below are T cell receptor beta chains from one sample, sequenced in a study of shared clonotypes between healthy human individuals. Method: immunoSEQ multiplex PCR; TCRdb's copy keeps in-frame clones and lacks some. The repertoire includes around 1.1 million clones, around 77% of them detected once, and about 0.89% sits in the top ten. Source material: memory CD4+ T cells from PBMCs. These receptors originate from a young man in good health. Some clones in this sample may be carry-over from other donors' samples. The CDR3 runs from the conserved cysteine through the conserved F or W. Fields, in order: D gene, clone size, J gene, V gene, CDR3 length, CDR3 DNA, CDR3 protein. A D gene is named only where the DNA matches it firmly. Some rows have no size entry. The others give once, few or many, or a class for an expanded clone.

D: TRBD2
size: -
J: TRBJ2-3
V: TRBV5-1
length: 14
DNA: TGCGCCAGCAGCTTGTCGGGGGGAGTAGATACGCAGTATTTT
CDR3: CASSLSGGVDTQYF

D: -
size: once
J: TRBJ2-3
V: TRBV7-8
length: 12
DNA: TGTGCCAGCAGCTTCCGGACAGATACGCAGTATTTT
CDR3: CASSFRTDTQYF

D: -
size: -
J: TRBJ2-1
V: TRBV7-9
length: 12
DNA: TGTGCCAGCAGCTTCCCCCCTGGAGAGCAGTTCTTC
CDR3: CASSFPPGEQFF

D: -
size: -
J: TRBJ2-7
V: TRBV20-1
length: 11
DNA: TGCAGTGCAAAGGCAGGGAGCGAGCAGTACTTC
CDR3: CSAKAGSEQYF

D: -
size: -
J: TRBJ1-4
V: TRBV7-2
length: 14
DNA: TGTGCCAGCAGCCGCTCCTTAACTAATGAAAAACTGTTTTTT
CDR3: CASSRSLTNEKLFF

D: TRBD2
size: -
J: TRBJ2-1
V: TRBV6-1
length: 16
DNA: TGTGCCAGCAGTGAACTGGCGGGAGCCTCCTACAATGAGCAGTTCTTC
CDR3: CASSELAGASYNEQFF

D: -
size: -
J: TRBJ2-7
V: TRBV14
length: 13
DNA: TGTGCCAGCAGCCCTTTGACAGGTTACGAGCAGTACTTC
CDR3: CASSPLTGYEQYF

D: -
size: -
J: TRBJ2-5
V: TRBV6-6
length: 12
DNA: TGTGCCAGCAGTTACGGCGAAGAGACCCAGTACTTC
CDR3: CASSYGEETQYF

D: -
size: -
J: TRBJ2-3
V: TRBV9
length: 19
DNA: TGTGCCAGCAGCGAAACAGGACTAGGGGGCGGGTTCCGCACAGATACGCAGTATTTT
CDR3: CASSETGLGGGFRTDTQYF

D: -
size: -
J: TRBJ2-7
V: TRBV7-2
length: 15
DNA: TGTGCCAGCAGCCCTACCCCGGGGGCAACCTACGAGCAGTACTTC
CDR3: CASSPTPGATYEQYF

D: -
size: -
J: TRBJ1-2
V: TRBV6-5
length: 11
DNA: TGTGCCAGCACCCAGGGTTACGGCTACACCTTC
CDR3: CASTQGYGYTF

D: -
size: once
J: TRBJ2-5
V: TRBV5-1
length: 14
DNA: TGCGCCAGCAGCTTGGGATTAGGGCAGGAGACCCAGTACTTC
CDR3: CASSLGLGQETQYF

D: TRBD2
size: -
J: TRBJ2-7
V: TRBV5-1
length: 14
DNA: TGCGCCAGCAGCTTGAGCGGGAGTACCCACGAGCAGTACTTC
CDR3: CASSLSGSTHEQYF